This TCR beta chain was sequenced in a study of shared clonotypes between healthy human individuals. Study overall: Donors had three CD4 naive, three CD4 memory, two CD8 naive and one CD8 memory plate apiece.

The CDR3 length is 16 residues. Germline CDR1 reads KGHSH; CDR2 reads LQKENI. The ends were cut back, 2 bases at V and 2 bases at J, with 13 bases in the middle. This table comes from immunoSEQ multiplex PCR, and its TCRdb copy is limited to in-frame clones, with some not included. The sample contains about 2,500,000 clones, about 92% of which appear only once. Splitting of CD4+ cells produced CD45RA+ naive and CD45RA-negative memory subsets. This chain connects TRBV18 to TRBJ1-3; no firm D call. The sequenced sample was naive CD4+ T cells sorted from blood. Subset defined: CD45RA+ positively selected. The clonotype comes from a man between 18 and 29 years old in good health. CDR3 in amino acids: CASSPAGTFTGNTIYF. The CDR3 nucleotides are TGTGCCAGCTCACCAGCCGGAACCTTCACTGGAAACACCATATATTTT.